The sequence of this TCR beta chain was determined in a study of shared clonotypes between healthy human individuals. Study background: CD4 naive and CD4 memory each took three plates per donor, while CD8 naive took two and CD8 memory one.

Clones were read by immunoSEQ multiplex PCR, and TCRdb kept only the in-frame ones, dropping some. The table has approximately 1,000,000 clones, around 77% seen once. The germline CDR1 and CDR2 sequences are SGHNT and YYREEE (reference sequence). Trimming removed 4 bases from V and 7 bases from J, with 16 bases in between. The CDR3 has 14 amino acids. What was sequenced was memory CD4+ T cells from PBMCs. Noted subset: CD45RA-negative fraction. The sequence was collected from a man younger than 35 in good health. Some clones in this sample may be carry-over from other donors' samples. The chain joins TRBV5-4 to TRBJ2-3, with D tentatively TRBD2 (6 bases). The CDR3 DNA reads TGTGCCAGCAGCCTAGGGACGGCGGGAAATACGCAGTATTTT. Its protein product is CASSLGTAGNTQYF.